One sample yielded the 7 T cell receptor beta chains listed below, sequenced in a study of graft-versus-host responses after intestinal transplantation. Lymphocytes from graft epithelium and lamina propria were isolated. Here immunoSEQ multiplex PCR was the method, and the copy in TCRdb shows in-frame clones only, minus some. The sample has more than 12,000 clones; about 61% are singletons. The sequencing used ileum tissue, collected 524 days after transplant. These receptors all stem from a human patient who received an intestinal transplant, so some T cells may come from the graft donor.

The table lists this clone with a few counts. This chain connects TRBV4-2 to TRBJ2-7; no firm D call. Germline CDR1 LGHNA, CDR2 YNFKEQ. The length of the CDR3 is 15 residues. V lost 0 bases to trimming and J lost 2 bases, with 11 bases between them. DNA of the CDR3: TGTGCCAGCAGCCAAGATCCAGTACTACCCTACGAGCAGTACTTC. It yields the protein CASSQDPVLPYEQYF.

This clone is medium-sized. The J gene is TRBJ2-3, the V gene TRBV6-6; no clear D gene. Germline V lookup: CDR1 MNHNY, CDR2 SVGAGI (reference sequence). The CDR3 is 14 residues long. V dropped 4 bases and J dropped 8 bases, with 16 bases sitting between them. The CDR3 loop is CASSFPERGVTQYF. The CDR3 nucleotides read TGTGCCAGCAGTTTCCCGGAACGCGGTGTTACGCAGTATTTT.

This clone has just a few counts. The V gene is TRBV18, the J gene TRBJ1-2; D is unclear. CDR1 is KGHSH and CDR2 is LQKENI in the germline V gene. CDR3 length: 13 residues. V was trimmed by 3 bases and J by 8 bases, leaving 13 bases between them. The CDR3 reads CASSPEDGVGYTF. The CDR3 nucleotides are TGTGCCAGCTCACCGGAGGACGGAGTGGGCTACACCTTC.

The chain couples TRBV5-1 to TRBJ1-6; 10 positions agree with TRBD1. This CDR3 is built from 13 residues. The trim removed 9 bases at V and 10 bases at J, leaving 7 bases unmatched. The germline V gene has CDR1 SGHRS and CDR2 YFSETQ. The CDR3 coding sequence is TGCGCCACTCGACAGGGGGCGAGATCACCCCTCCACTTT. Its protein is CATRQGARSPLHF. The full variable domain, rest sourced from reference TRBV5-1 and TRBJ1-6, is KAGVTQTPRYLIKTRGQQVTLSCSPISGHRSVSWYQQTPGQGLQFLFEYFSETQRNKGNFPGRFSGRQFSNSRSEMNVSTLELGDSALYLCATRQGARSPLHFGNGTRLTVT.

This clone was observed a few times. The CDR3 here is CSVPRQGNGYTF. In DNA form, the CDR3 reads TGCAGCGTCCCGAGACAGGGGAATGGCTACACCTTC. This rearrangement joins TRBV29-1 to TRBJ1-2; 8 nucleotides align to TRBD1. The trim removed 6 bases at V and 6 bases at J, leaving 6 bases unmatched. Germline V gives CDR1 SQVTM, CDR2 ANQGSEA. This CDR3 spans 12 amino acids.

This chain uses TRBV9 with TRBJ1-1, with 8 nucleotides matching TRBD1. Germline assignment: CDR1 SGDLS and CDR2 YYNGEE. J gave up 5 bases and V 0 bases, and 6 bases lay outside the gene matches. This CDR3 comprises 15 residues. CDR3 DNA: TGTGCCAGCAGCGTAGCTGCACAGGGGGGAACTGAAGCTTTCTTT. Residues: CASSVAAQGGTEAFF.

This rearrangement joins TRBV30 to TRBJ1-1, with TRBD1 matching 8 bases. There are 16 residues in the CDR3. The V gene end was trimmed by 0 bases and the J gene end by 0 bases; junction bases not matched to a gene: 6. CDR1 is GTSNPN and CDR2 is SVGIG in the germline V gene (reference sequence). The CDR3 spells CAWSVWTGTMNTEAFF. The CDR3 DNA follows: TGTGCCTGGAGTGTGTGGACAGGGACAATGAACACTGAAGCTTTCTTT. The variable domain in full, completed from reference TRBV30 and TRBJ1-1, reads SQTIHQWPATLVQPVGSPLSLECTVEGTSNPNLYWYRQAAGRGLQLLFYSVGIGQISSEVPQNLSASRPQDRQFILSSKKLLLSDSGFYLCAWSVWTGTMNTEAFFGQGTRLTVV.